This TCR beta chain originates from a study of neurological immune-mediated disorders. TCRdb processed the 5' RACE reads anew with MiXCR; each CDR3 protein has one entry. The sample consists of about 59,000 distinct CDR3 sequences, roughly 13% of them appearing once. The germline CDR1 and CDR2 sequences are SGHRS and YFSETQ. This CDR3 has 16 residues. The V and J ends lost 3 bases and 0 bases, in that order; junction bases with no gene match: 8. This clonotype was counted at least ten times. The chain joins TRBV5-1 to TRBJ1-1; 7 bases align to TRBD1. The sequenced material came from PBMCs. The sequence came from a woman in her fifties or sixties with HTLV-1-associated myelopathy (HAM/TSP). Here the CDR3 reads CASSYRPGTVNTEAFF. The CDR3 DNA sequence: TGCGCCAGCAGCTACAGACCCGGGACAGTGAACACTGAAGCTTTCTTT.